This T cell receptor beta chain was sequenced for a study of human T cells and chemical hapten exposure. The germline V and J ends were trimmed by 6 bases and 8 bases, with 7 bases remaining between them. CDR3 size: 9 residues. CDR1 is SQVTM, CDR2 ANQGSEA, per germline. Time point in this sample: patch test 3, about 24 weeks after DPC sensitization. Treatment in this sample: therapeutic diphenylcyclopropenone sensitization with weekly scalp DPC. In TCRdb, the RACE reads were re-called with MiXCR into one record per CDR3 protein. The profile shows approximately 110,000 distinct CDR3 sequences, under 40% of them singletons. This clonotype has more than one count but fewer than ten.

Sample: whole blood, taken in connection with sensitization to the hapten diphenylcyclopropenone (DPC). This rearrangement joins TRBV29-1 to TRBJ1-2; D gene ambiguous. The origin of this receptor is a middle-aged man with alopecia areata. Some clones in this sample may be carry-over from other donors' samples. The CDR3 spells CSVHPGYTF. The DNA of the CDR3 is TGCAGCGTCCACCCGGGCTACACCTTC.